A selection of T cell receptor beta chains follows, all from one sample in a study of cytomegalovirus exposure and HLA in healthy donors. The protocol was immunoSEQ multiplex PCR, while the TCRdb copy is restricted to in-frame clones and leaves out a portion. The table lists approximately 110,000 clones, around 83% of them singletons. Specimen: PBMCs. Every receptor here comes from a woman aged 18-29 years in good health and CMV-seropositive. CDR3s include the opening cysteine and the closing phenylalanine or tryptophan. Fields, in order: J gene, V gene, D gene, clone size, CDR3 protein, CDR3 DNA. D genes are given only for firm matches. Rows may omit the clone size; those that give it use once, few, many or a size class.

>TRBJ1-5|TRBV5-1|NA|NA
CASSLGGKMPQHF
TGCGCCAGCAGCTTGGGCGGGAAGATGCCCCAGCATTTT
>TRBJ1-4|TRBV7-8|TRBD1|NA
CASSLPGQGEKLFF
TGTGCCAGCAGCTTACCTGGACAGGGAGAAAAACTGTTTTTT
>TRBJ2-7|TRBV29-1|TRBD1|NA
CSARDSIYEQYF
TGCAGCGCCCGGGACAGCATCTACGAGCAGTACTTC
>TRBJ2-5|TRBV28|NA|NA
CASTSRETQYF
TGTGCCAGCACGTCCAGAGAGACCCAGTACTTC
>TRBJ2-7|TRBV19|NA|NA
CASSTPDRTYEQYF
TGTGCCAGTAGTACCCCCGACAGGACCTACGAGCAGTACTTC
>TRBJ2-2|TRBV19|NA|NA
CASSTGATGELFF
TGTGCCAGTAGTACAGGTGCAACCGGGGAGCTGTTTTTT
>TRBJ2-2|TRBV7-3|TRBD1|NA
CASSDRGENTGELFF
TGTGCCAGCAGCGACAGGGGTGAGAACACCGGGGAGCTGTTTTTT
>TRBJ2-7|TRBV6-5|NA|NA
CASSLTGLSSYEQYF
TGTGCCAGCAGTCTTACAGGGTTGAGCTCCTACGAGCAGTACTTC
>TRBJ2-1|TRBV11-2|NA|NA
CASSSFRTGPNEQFF
TGTGCCAGCAGCTCCTTCCGGACTGGGCCTAATGAGCAGTTCTTC
>TRBJ2-2|TRBV12-5|NA|NA
CASGSPGWRNTGELFF
TGTGCTAGTGGTTCCCCCGGCTGGAGGAACACCGGGGAGCTGTTTTTT
>TRBJ2-1|TRBV9|NA|NA
CASSGGGANHNEQFF
TGTGCCAGCAGCGGTGGCGGGGCAAACCACAATGAGCAGTTCTTC
>TRBJ1-4|TRBV18|NA|NA
CASSPQGGTNEKLFF
TGTGCCAGCTCACCACAGGGGGGGACTAATGAAAAACTGTTTTTT
>TRBJ1-4|TRBV27|NA|NA
CASSTRTDYATNEKLFF
TGTGCCAGCAGTACTCGGACAGACTATGCAACTAATGAAAAACTGTTTTTT
>TRBJ2-1|TRBV9|TRBD2|NA
CASSAGLAGYNEQFF
TGTGCCAGCAGCGCGGGACTAGCGGGGTACAATGAGCAGTTCTTC
>TRBJ1-5|TRBV11-3|NA|NA
CATNREGGNQPQHF
TGTGCCACCAACAGGGAAGGGGGCAATCAGCCCCAGCATTTT
>TRBJ2-1|TRBV28|NA|NA
CASSFAGDEQFF
TGTGCCAGCAGTTTCGCAGGCGATGAGCAGTTCTTC
>TRBJ1-2|TRBV11-2|TRBD1|NA
CASSFNPRQGGGYTF
TGTGCCAGCAGCTTTAACCCACGACAGGGTGGTGGCTACACCTTC
>TRBJ2-7|TRBV10-1|TRBD1|few
CASSRDRVHEQYF
TGCGCCAGCAGCCGGGACAGGGTCCACGAGCAGTACTTC
>TRBJ1-3|TRBV5-1|TRBD1|NA
CASSPDTGATGNTIYF
TGCGCCAGCAGCCCGGATACAGGGGCCACTGGAAACACCATATATTTT
>TRBJ1-2|TRBV5-1|TRBD1|NA
CASSPGQGVGDNYGYTF
TGCGCCAGCAGCCCAGGACAGGGCGTGGGAGATAACTATGGCTACACCTTC
>TRBJ2-7|TRBV6-6|TRBD1|NA
CASSRGQGGDEQYF
TGTGCCAGCAGCCGCGGACAGGGTGGCGACGAGCAGTACTTC
>TRBJ1-5|TRBV18|NA|NA
CASSPMGTGGQPQHF
TGTGCCAGCTCACCGATGGGGACTGGGGGTCAGCCCCAGCATTTT
>TRBJ1-5|TRBV7-6|TRBD1|NA
CASSRGQEAPQHF
TGTGCCAGCAGCCGGGGACAGGAAGCACCCCAGCATTTT
>TRBJ2-7|TRBV29-1|NA|NA
CSVEGLGSQYF
TGCAGCGTTGAAGGTCTCGGGTCCCAGTACTTC
>TRBJ2-3|TRBV2|NA|NA
CASSGTRTDTQYF
TGTGCCAGCAGTGGGACACGCACAGATACGCAGTATTTT
>TRBJ2-5|TRBV29-1|NA|NA
CSVGKVAGETQYF
TGCAGCGTTGGAAAGGTAGCTGGGGAGACCCAGTACTTC
>TRBJ2-7|TRBV5-6|NA|NA
CASSWDWDYEQYF
TGTGCCAGCAGCTGGGACTGGGACTACGAGCAGTACTTC
>TRBJ2-7|TRBV14|NA|NA
CASSQEAGALYPYEQYF
TGTGCCAGCAGCCAAGAGGCGGGTGCCCTTTACCCGTACGAGCAGTACTTC
>TRBJ2-7|TRBV20-1|NA|NA
CSARLVGEQYF
TGCAGTGCCCGCCTAGTTGGAGAGCAGTACTTC
>TRBJ1-5|TRBV4-2|NA|NA
CASSQGLVGNQPQHF
TGTGCCAGCAGCCAAGGGCTGGTGGGCAATCAGCCCCAGCATTTT
>TRBJ2-5|TRBV14|NA|NA
CASSQARSTQYF
TGTGCCAGCAGCCAAGCCAGATCGACCCAGTACTTC
>TRBJ1-2|TRBV6-5|TRBD1|NA
CASNGQGAHGYTF
TGTGCCAGCAATGGGCAGGGGGCACATGGCTACACCTTC
>TRBJ1-1|TRBV6-1|NA|NA
CASKLDRGNTEAFF
TGTGCCAGCAAATTGGACAGAGGGAACACTGAAGCTTTCTTT
>TRBJ1-2|TRBV2|TRBD1|NA
CASRATGQGYGYTF
TGTGCCAGCAGGGCGACGGGACAGGGTTATGGCTACACCTTC
>TRBJ2-1|TRBV6-5|NA|NA
CASSLPGNEQFF
TGTGCCAGCAGCCTCCCAGGGAATGAGCAGTTCTTC
>TRBJ2-2|TRBV5-5|NA|NA
CASSWALANTGELFF
TGTGCCAGCAGTTGGGCCCTAGCTAACACCGGGGAGCTGTTTTTT
>TRBJ1-5|TRBV5-6|NA|NA
CASSLAGNQPQHF
TGTGCCAGCAGCTTGGCAGGCAATCAGCCCCAGCATTTT
>TRBJ1-4|TRBV11-2|TRBD1|NA
CASSPQGENEKLFF
TGTGCCAGCAGCCCACAGGGGGAGAATGAAAAACTGTTTTTT
>TRBJ2-7|TRBV6-5|NA|NA
CASSYSPTYEQYF
TGTGCCAGCAGTTACTCCCCTACCTACGAGCAGTACTTC
>TRBJ1-5|TRBV4-1|NA|NA
CASSQDQMQPQHF
TGCGCCAGCAGCCAAGATCAAATGCAGCCCCAGCATTTT